The entry below gives a single TCR beta chain sequence along with its context. Clones were sequenced by immunoSEQ multiplex PCR, and TCRdb holds only the in-frame ones, with some missing. Among tens of thousands of clones listed, about three quarters were seen once. This sample was taken from a study of blood T cell repertoires in COVID-19. Study-level background: Specimens from acute and convalescent COVID-19 originated in the United States, Italy and Spain. Nucleic acid was either cDNA or gDNA, and it came from T cells, B-cell-depleted T cells, or PBMCs.

The V gene's germline CDR1 is SGHVS and CDR2 FNYEAQ. The J segment lost 4 bases and the V segment lost 5 bases, leaving 15 bases of the junction unmatched. This CDR3 has 18 residues. The TCR sequence derives from a woman at least 80 years old with active or convalescent COVID-19. The sequenced material came from peripheral blood. The rearrangement uses TRBV7-6 and TRBJ2-2; 8 positions match TRBD2. The CDR3 nucleotides are TGTGCCAGCAGCACAGAACGCGGGGGGACTCCGGGCACCGGGGAGCTGTTTTTT. It translates to CASSTERGGTPGTGELFF.